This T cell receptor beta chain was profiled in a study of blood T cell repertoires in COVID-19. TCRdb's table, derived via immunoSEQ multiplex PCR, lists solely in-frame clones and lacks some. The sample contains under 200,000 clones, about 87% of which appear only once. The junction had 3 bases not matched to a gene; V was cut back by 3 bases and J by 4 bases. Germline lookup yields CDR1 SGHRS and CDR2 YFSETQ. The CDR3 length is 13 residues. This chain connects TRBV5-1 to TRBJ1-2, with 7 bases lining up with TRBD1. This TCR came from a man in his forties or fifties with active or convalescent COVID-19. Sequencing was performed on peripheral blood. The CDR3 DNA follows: TGCGCCAGCAGCTCTGACAGGGTCTATGGCTACACCTTC. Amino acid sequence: CASSSDRVYGYTF.